This T cell receptor (beta chain) derives from a study of cytomegalovirus exposure and HLA in healthy donors. Comment on this clone: Its target is not known.

Repertoires were generated with immunoSEQ multiplex PCR, while TCRdb's copy carries only in-frame clones and drops some. The sample shows 150,000 to 170,000 clones, 70% to 90% of them seen only once. The germline gives CDR1 SGHVS, CDR2 FQNEAQ. CDR3 length: 15 amino acids. With 5 bases clipped from V and 3 bases from J, the junction kept 7 bases outside the gene matches. Broader study findings: The study listed approximately 170 cytomegalovirus-associated TCR beta chains.

This chain joins TRBV7-8 and TRBJ1-3; 7 bases are a match to TRBD1. Sequenced sample: PBMCs. This TCR derives from a human donor in good health. The CDR3 sequence: CASSIGRDSGNTIYF. The CDR3 DNA reads as TGTGCCAGCAGCATAGGGCGGGACAGTGGAAACACCATATATTTT.